What follows describes a single T cell receptor beta chain. Clones were sequenced by immunoSEQ multiplex PCR, and TCRdb holds only the in-frame ones, with some missing. The repertoire holds hundreds of thousands of clones, with under 80% as singletons. This entry comes from a study of shared clonotypes between healthy human individuals. The germline V gene encodes CDR1 MGHRA and CDR2 YSYEKL. Trimming pared 3 bases from V and 6 bases from J, leaving 23 bases between. This CDR3 is 17 amino acids long. This TCR derives from a woman under 40 in good health. The chain employs TRBV4-1 and TRBJ1-1; maybe TRBD1 (6 bases). The sample taken for sequencing was memory CD4+ T cells sorted from blood. The subset was: CD45RA-negative fraction. This chain's CDR3 is CASSQHRDSGEVAEAFF. As DNA, the CDR3 is TGCGCCAGCAGCCAGCACCGAGATTCAGGGGAAGTAGCTGAAGCTTTCTTT.